These 16 T cell receptor beta chains came from one sample sequenced in a study of T cells in Graves' hyperthyroidism and ophthalmopathy (dated by TCRdb to the late 2010s). Library method: multiplex PCR. Sequenced using an Illumina HiSeq 2000. Amplification of TCR beta CDR3 regions was carried out from RNA transcripts. The TCR CDR3 was subjected to a first round of RT-PCR using the HTBI primer set and the Qiagen OneStep RT-PCR kit. TCRdb reprocessed the public reads (quality trimming at Q25 with fastp, clone calling with MiXCR) and kept in-frame beta chains. Each CDR3 protein gets just one entry, which takes the most common genes and DNA from the rows behind it. The sample contains about 200,000 distinct CDR3 sequences, around 17% of them found a single time. Jointly, the top ten make up around 52% of the sample. Sequencing was performed on blood. The receptor set was obtained from a woman between 45 and 60 years old with Graves' hyperthyroidism.

A few counts support this clonotype. The chain carries TRBV6-5 and TRBJ2-5, with 7 nucleotides matching TRBD1. Germline V CDR1 and CDR2: MNHEY, SVGAGI. V lost 2 bases, J lost 2 bases, and 8 bases stayed unmatched. This CDR3 comprises 16 residues. The CDR3 DNA reads TGTGCCAGCAGTTACGCCGGGACAGCATCACAAGAGACCCAGTACTTC. Encoded protein: CASSYAGTASQETQYF.

This clonotype has only a few counts. The genes are TRBV29-1 and TRBJ2-1; 8 bases map to TRBD2. V lost 5 bases to trimming and J lost 3 bases; unmatched junction nucleotides: 6. Germline V lookup: CDR1 SQVTM, CDR2 ANQGSEA. CDR3 length equals 14 residues. CDR3 sequence (DNA): TGCAGCGTTTACACTAGCGGACTCTACAATGAGCAGTTCTTC. Its protein is CSVYTSGLYNEQFF.

In its sample, this clonotype was seen many times. V and J are TRBV27 and TRBJ2-3; D is uncertain. Germline V gives CDR1 MNHEY, CDR2 SMNVEV (reference sequence). V was clipped by 3 bases and J by 0 bases, with 7 bases between them. This CDR3 is 14 amino acids long. CDR3 nucleotides: TGTGCCAGCAGTTTTGGATCTAGCACAGATACGCAGTATTTT. Residues: CASSFGSSTDTQYF.

This clonotype came up a few times. The V gene is TRBV5-1, the J gene TRBJ2-7, with D maybe TRBD1 (6 bases). This CDR3 has 15 amino acids. The germline CDR1 and CDR2 sequences are SGHRS and YFSETQ. V lost 7 bases, J lost 0 bases, and 17 bases lay in between. The CDR3 DNA reads as TGCGCCAGCCGAGCTTGGAACAGGGTCTCCTACGAGCAGTACTTC. Translating gives CASRAWNRVSYEQYF.

In its sample, this clonotype was seen many times. The V gene is TRBV7-6, the J gene TRBJ2-7, with D perhaps matching TRBD1 (5 bases). V was trimmed by 1 base and J by 4 bases, leaving 11 bases between them. The CDR3 extends over 14 amino acids. The germline V gene encodes CDR1 SGHVS and CDR2 FNYEAQ. CDR3 coding DNA: TGTGCCAGCAGCTTAGACCAGGGATCGTACGAGCAGTACTTC. This codes for CASSLDQGSYEQYF.

This clonotype was counted many times. The chain has TRBV7-3 and TRBJ2-1; 8 bases fit TRBD2. V was pared by 2 bases and J by 8 bases, with 11 bases of the junction left unmatched. Germline CDR1 is SGHTA and CDR2 is FQGTGA. The CDR3 covers 16 residues. CDR3 DNA: TGTGCCAGCAGCTTATACGGGAGGGCCGAGGTAGATGAGCAGTTCTTC. It codes for CASSLYGRAEVDEQFF.

This clonotype showed up many times. The chain joins TRBV12-3 or TRBV12-4 to TRBJ2-7, with 12 bases lining up with TRBD2. The CDR3 has 14 amino acids. The trim removed 6 bases at V and 5 bases at J, leaving 5 bases unmatched. The CDR3 region has the DNA TGTGCCAGCAGGCCTAGCGGGAGGGCCCACGAGCAGTACTTC. As protein: CASRPSGRAHEQYF.

This clonotype was seen ten or more times. The chain combines TRBV5-1 with TRBJ1-2; D is perhaps TRBD1 (5 bases). Per germline, CDR1 SGHRS and CDR2 YFSETQ. V was shortened by 0 bases and J by 2 bases, with 11 bases between the two germline ends. This CDR3 comprises 15 residues. As DNA, the CDR3 is TGCGCCAGCAGCTTGGCGGGTGGGGACAACTATGGCTACACCTTC. It is translated as CASSLAGGDNYGYTF. The full variable domain, with the rest looked up from reference TRBV5-1 and TRBJ1-2, is KAGVTQTPRYLIKTRGQQVTLSCSPISGHRSVSWYQQTPGQGLQFLFEYFSETQRNKGNFPGRFSGRQFSNSRSEMNVSTLELGDSALYLCASSLAGGDNYGYTFGSGTRLTVV.

This clonotype has ten or more counts. The V call is TRBV11-3, the J call TRBJ1-1, with 8 bases that match TRBD1. V lost 4 bases to trimming and J lost 4 bases; unmatched junction nucleotides: 8. Germline-derived CDR1 and CDR2 are SGHNT and YENEEA. This CDR3 spans 15 amino acids. CDR3 in DNA: TGTGCCAGCAGCTCCCGTATCGGACAGGGCACTGAAGCTTTCTTT. Encoded protein: CASSSRIGQGTEAFF.

This clonotype appeared many times. The genes are TRBV3-1 and TRBJ1-5; D not certain. Trimming stripped 4 bases from V and 3 bases from J, with 4 bases between. Germline lookup yields CDR1 LGHDT and CDR2 YNNKEL (reference sequence). The CDR3 runs 12 residues. CDR3 residues: CASSLPNQPQHF. The DNA of the CDR3 is TGTGCCAGCAGCCTCCCCAATCAGCCCCAGCATTTT.

In regard to this clonotype: This may be a read error: a much more frequent sequence differs by one nucleotide. As the CDR3 is not closed by the conserved phenylalanine or tryptophan, this likely results from a read error. CDR3 sequence: CASSLFGLAGEQETQYL. CDR3 nucleotides: TGTGCCAGCAGTTTATTCGGACTAGCGGGGGAGCAAGAGACCCAGTACCTC. The chain is built from TRBV28 and TRBJ2-5; 13 nucleotides match TRBD2. V trimming: 1 base; J trimming: 2 bases; junction bases outside the gene matches: 4. This CDR3 region has 17 residues. Looked up from germline, CDR1 is MDHEN and CDR2 is SYDVKM.

V is TRBV28 and J is TRBJ2-1; TRBD2 matches at 10 bases. Losses at the gene ends were 5 bases for V and 3 bases for J; bases not matched to a gene: 7. The V gene's germline CDR1 is MDHEN and CDR2 SYDVKM. The CDR3 has 16 residues. CDR3 loop: CASSQLAGGIYNEQFF. In DNA form, the CDR3 reads TGTGCCAGCAGTCAATTAGCGGGAGGTATCTACAATGAGCAGTTCTTC.

On this clonotype: A much larger clone lies one base from this, so it may be a read error. The chain carries TRBV18 and TRBJ2-1, with 8 bases fitting TRBD2. In germline, CDR1 is KGHSH, CDR2 LQKENI. This CDR3 has 16 amino acids. The CDR3 spells CASSPIFGRDYSEQFF. Here the CDR3 DNA reads TGTGCCAGCTCCCCCATCTTCGGGAGGGACTACAGTGAGCAGTTCTTC.

As to this clonotype: The junction shows a germline mismatch at one end, possibly a read error. CDR3 DNA: TGTGCTAGCAGCTTAGCGACTAGCGGGAACACCGGGGAGCTGTTTTTT. As protein: CASSLATSGNTGELFF. V gene TRBV7-7 combines with J gene TRBJ2-2; TRBD2 agrees at 9 bases. The length of the CDR3 is 16 residues. Germline V gives CDR1 SSHAT, CDR2 FNYEAQ (reference sequence).

This clonotype was observed at least ten times. V is TRBV12-3 or TRBV12-4 and J is TRBJ2-2; TRBD1 matches 8 bases. This CDR3 is built from 14 residues. Unmatched junction bases numbered 7, after V lost 5 bases and J lost 8 bases. CDR3 sequence reads: CASSEEQGAGELFF. The CDR3 coding sequence is TGTGCCAGCAGTGAAGAGCAGGGGGCAGGGGAGCTGTTTTTT.

This clonotype was detected many times. The V and J genes are TRBV28 and TRBJ2-3, with no clear D. CDR3 length: 13 amino acids. Between the trimmed V and J ends, which lost 6 bases and 6 bases, there was a span of 13 bases. CDR1 and CDR2 from the germline V gene are MDHEN and SYDVKM. This CDR3 is CASSFTRTDTQYF. DNA for the CDR3: TGTGCCAGCAGCTTTACCCGGACCGATACGCAGTATTTT.